What follows are 18 T cell receptor beta chains derived from one specimen sequenced in a study of tumor-infiltrating lymphocytes in primary liver carcinoma. Between roughly 20 and 32 mg of unsorted bulk tissue served as the source from which RNA and DNA were co-extracted. Constant-region priming of 500 ng total RNA yielded TCR beta cDNA. ARM-PCR was slightly modified, and three nested multiplex PCR rounds with it gave rise to the TCR beta libraries. TRBV1-TRBV30 forward primers and a C-beta reverse primer were used in the first two PCR rounds, which each ran for about 11 cycles. TCRdb recomputed calls from the multiplex PCR reads with MiXCR, one row per CDR3 protein. This sample has 95,000 to 150,000 distinct CDR3 sequences; roughly three fifths occur once, and the top ten carry about 8%. Sequencing was carried out using liver tumor tissue from sampling region 3. The subset was: tumor region T3, left-lateral pole. The source is a woman aged 60-75 years with primary liver carcinoma and hepatitis B virus infection.

About this clonotype itself: One end of the junction is discordant with germline, which a read error may explain. The chain links TRBV11-2 to TRBJ2-1; a possible D gene is TRBD1 (5 bases). The length of the CDR3 is 15 residues. Per germline, CDR1 SGHAT and CDR2 FQNNGV. In nucleotides, the CDR3 is TGTGCCAGCAGCCTCCCCCCAGGGCAGTACATTGAGCAGTTATTC. As protein: CASSLPPGQYIEQLF.

A note on this clonotype: One junction end disagrees with the germline gene, perhaps due to a read error. The V call is TRBV5-4, the J call TRBJ1-1; D might be TRBD1 (6 bases). Germline values: CDR1 SGHNT, CDR2 YYREEE (reference sequence). The CDR3 sequence is 14 residues long. The CDR3 DNA follows: TGTGCCAGCTGCTTGCGCAGGGGCAACACTGAAGCTTTCTTT. Its translation is CASCLRRGNTEAFF.

Remarks on this clonotype: The junction and the germline gene differ at one end; a read error may be behind it. The chain uses TRBV11-2 and TRBJ1-2, with D tentatively TRBD1 (5 bases). This CDR3 has 13 amino acids. Germline CDR1 and CDR2: SGHAT and FQNNGV. This CDR3 is CTSSLDSNYGYTF. As DNA, the CDR3 is TGTACCAGCAGCTTAGACAGCAATTATGGCTACACCTTC.

About this clonotype itself: One end of the junction varies from germline; a read error may be responsible. The chain is built from TRBV28 and TRBJ2-7; TRBD1 aligns across 8 bases. The germline gives CDR1 MDHEN, CDR2 SYDVKM. The CDR3 runs to 15 residues. The DNA for the CDR3 is TGTGCCAGCAGTGCCCCCCGAGACAGGGGACTTCCGTTGCACTTC. Translating it yields CASSAPRDRGLPLHF.

As to this clonotype: Mismatch with germline at one junction end may stem from a read error. The rearrangement uses TRBV4-2 and TRBJ2-7; D uncertain. The CDR3 sequence is 13 residues long. Germline V lookup: CDR1 LGHNA, CDR2 YNFKEQ. The CDR3 sequence is CASSPRLLYGQYF. The CDR3 DNA follows: TGTGCCAGTAGCCCCCGTTTACTCTACGGGCAGTACTTC.

To note about this clonotype: One end of the junction does not line up with germline, which may come from a read error. The CDR3 coding sequence is TGTGCCAGTAGTTATGTGTCCGGCACAGATACGAAGTATTTT. Protein: CASSYVSGTDTKYF. The rearrangement links TRBV6-5 to TRBJ2-3; no clear D. Per the germline V gene, CDR1 is MNHEY and CDR2 is SVGAGI. This CDR3 contains 14 residues.

In its sample, this clonotype was seen many times. The rearrangement joins TRBV29-1 to TRBJ2-4; D not resolved. This CDR3 contains 13 residues. CDR1 and CDR2 from the germline V gene are SQVTM and ANQGSEA. Trimming took 4 bases from V and 2 from J, leaving 9 bases between them. This chain's CDR3 is CSVVGGTKNIQYF. CDR3 in DNA: TGCAGCGTTGTGGGTGGGACCAAAAACATTCAGTACTTC.

This clonotype was recorded once. The junction and the germline gene differ at one end; a read error may be behind it. This chain connects TRBV6-1 to TRBJ1-5; possibly TRBD1 for D (6 bases). This CDR3 has 14 amino acids. Germline lookup yields CDR1 MNHNS and CDR2 SASEGT. CDR3 nucleotides: TGTGCCAGCACCCCCGACAGGCTCAATCTGCCCCAGCATTTT. It is translated as CASTPDRLNLPQHF.

For this clonotype: This may stem from a read error, because a much larger clone lies one nucleotide away. The V and J genes are TRBV7-8 and TRBJ1-5, with 10 nucleotides matching TRBD1. Per germline, CDR1 SGHVS and CDR2 FQNEAQ. The ends lost 5 bases at V and 5 bases at J; junction bases unmatched: 9. The CDR3 has 16 residues. The CDR3 here is CASSPIGTGDYQPQHF. In DNA, the CDR3 is TGTGCCAGCAGCCCGATCGGGACAGGGGATTATCAGCCCCAGCATTTT.

As regards this clonotype: Mismatch with germline at one junction end may stem from a read error. The J gene is TRBJ2-3, the V gene TRBV11-2; 9 nucleotides line up with TRBD1. CDR3 length equals 17 residues. Germline CDR1 reads SGHAT; CDR2 reads FQNNGV. The CDR3 protein is CASSLKLRTGVTDTKYF. For the CDR3, the DNA is TGTGCCAGCAGCTTAAAGCTTCGGACAGGGGTCACAGATACGAAGTATTTT.

A remark on this clonotype: This CDR3 fails to terminate in the conserved phenylalanine or tryptophan, so it likely reflects a read error. The chain links TRBV11-3 to TRBJ2-2, with 9 positions matching TRBD1. The ends lost 4 bases at V and 4 bases at J; junction bases unmatched: 4. This CDR3 has 15 amino acids. Germline V gene data show CDR1 as SGHNT and CDR2 as YENEEA. The CDR3 DNA reads TGTGCCAGCAGCTCAGGGACAGGGACCACCGGGGAGCTGTTTGTT. This codes for CASSSGTGTTGELFV.

This clonotype occurred many times. The chain carries TRBV6-1 and TRBJ2-7; the D is unclear. This CDR3 has 15 amino acids. CDR1 and CDR2 from the germline V gene are MNHNS and SASEGT. With 1 base removed from V and 0 bases from J, the gap between germline ends came to 10 bases. The CDR3 loop is CASSEVGGSSYEQYF. The CDR3 nucleotides are TGTGCCAGCAGTGAAGTTGGCGGCAGCTCCTACGAGCAGTACTTC.

This clonotype was counted once. The missing conserved phenylalanine or tryptophan at the end of this CDR3 makes a read error likely. The CDR3 region is CASSLRIYSYNEQFL. DNA for the CDR3: TGTGCCAGCAGCTTACGCATATACTCCTACAATGAGCAGTTCTTA. J is TRBJ2-1 and V is TRBV11-2; D gene uncertain. Germline CDR1 SGHAT, CDR2 FQNNGV. V lost 2 bases and J 0 bases, leaving 8 bases between the germline ends. The CDR3 extends over 15 amino acids.

The chain has TRBV6-5 and TRBJ1-2, with D perhaps TRBD1 (5 bases). The CDR3 runs to 13 residues. The V and J ends lost 1 base and 10 bases respectively, with 13 bases between them. CDR1 is MNHEY and CDR2 is SVGAGI in the germline V gene. The DNA for the CDR3 is TGTGCCAGCAGTTACTTGGGGGTTGTAGACTACACCTTC. It is translated as CASSYLGVVDYTF.

This chain uses TRBV11-1 with TRBJ2-1; unclear D gene. V was shortened by 3 bases and J by 6 bases, with 12 bases between the two germline ends. CDR1 is SGHAT and CDR2 is FQDESV in the germline V gene (reference sequence). CDR3 length equals 14 residues. The CDR3 loop is CASSFRTGRNEQFF. Written as DNA, the CDR3 is TGTGCCAGCAGCTTTCGAACTGGGCGCAATGAGCAGTTCTTC. The full variable domain, with the rest looked up from reference TRBV11-1 and TRBJ2-1, is EAEVAQSPRYKITEKSQAVAFWCDPISGHATLYWYRQILGQGPELLVQFQDESVVDDSQLPKDRFSAERLKGVDSTLKIQPAELGDSAMYLCASSFRTGRNEQFFGPGTRLTVL.

For this clonotype: A read error may account for a junction end that differs from germline. In DNA, the CDR3 is TGTGCCAGCAGTTCCCAGAGGGGCTATGGCTACGCCTTC. Translation: CASSSQRGYGYAF. V usage is TRBV12-3 or TRBV12-4 and J usage is TRBJ1-2; D possibly corresponds to TRBD1 (5 bases). CDR3 length: 13 residues.

Details on this clonotype: This may be a read error, as it is one base from a much larger clone. The chain joins TRBV5-4 to TRBJ2-3; 7 positions agree with TRBD1. CDR1 SGHNT and CDR2 YYREEE come from the germline V gene (reference sequence). CDR3 length: 17 residues. The CDR3 protein is CASSPRQGTMVGDTKYF. As DNA, the CDR3 is TGTGCCAGCAGCCCACGACAGGGTACGATGGTTGGAGATACGAAGTATTTT. Full variable domain (outside the CDR3, taken from reference TRBV5-4 and TRBJ2-3): ETGVTQSPTHLIKTRGQQVTLRCSSQSGHNTVSWYQQALGQGPQFIFQYYREEENGRGNFPPRFSGLQFPNYSSELNVNALELDDSALYLCASSPRQGTMVGDTKYFGPGTRLTVL.

In regard to this clonotype: One end of the junction does not line up with germline, which may come from a read error. The chain couples TRBV11-2 to TRBJ2-7; D is perhaps TRBD1 (6 bases). This CDR3 has 15 residues. In germline, CDR1 is SGHAT, CDR2 FQNNGV. This chain's CDR3 is CASSLKGPGHYEQYF. CDR3 bases: TGTGCCAGCAGCTTAAAGGGACCGGGACACTACGAGCAGTATTTC.